These T cell receptor beta chains were read from a single sample in a study of patients and donors after allogeneic stem cell transplantation. TCRdb called the RT-PCR reads again in MiXCR, with one record for every CDR3 protein. This sample yields almost 90,000 distinct CDR3 sequences, of which 4.5% to 5% are seen a single time; roughly 2.5% belongs to the top ten. The source material was blood, either unsorted or a sorted T cell fraction (not recorded which). The receptors come from a human donor who was either an allogeneic HSCT recipient or a stem cell or donor lymphocyte infusion donor (not recorded which). It is not recorded whose cells these are; they may come from a transplant donor. CDR3s include the opening cysteine and the closing phenylalanine or tryptophan. Each record gives: D gene, J gene, V gene, clone size, CDR3 DNA, CDR3 protein. A D gene is named only where the DNA matches it firmly. Clone size is given for some rows only: seen once, a few or many times, or a class if the clone is expanded.

>NA|TRBJ2-1|TRBV11-2|many
TGTGCCAGCAGCTTAGATACCCAGGCCTCTCCTGAGTTCTTC
CASSLDTQASPEFF
>NA|TRBJ1-3|TRBV2|NA
TGTGCCAGCATTAAGACTGGAAACACCATATATTTT
CASIKTGNTIYF
>NA|TRBJ2-6|TRBV2|NA
TGTGCCAGCAGTGCGGGCGGTGGGGCGCGTGGGGCCAACGTCCTGACTTTC
CASSAGGGARGANVLTF
>NA|TRBJ2-3|TRBV6-1|many
TGTGCCAGCAGTCCCGGGGGGCCTGCCACAGATACGCAGTATTTT
CASSPGGPATDTQYF
>NA|TRBJ2-1|TRBV15|many
TGTGCCACCAGCAGAGAAACCCCATGGTCCTACAATGAGCAGTTCTTC
CATSRETPWSYNEQFF
>TRBD2|TRBJ2-3|TRBV20-1|many
TGCAGTGCTAGTCCTAGCGGGAGAACAGATACGCAGTATTTT
CSASPSGRTDTQYF
>TRBD2|TRBJ2-3|TRBV20-1|many
TGCAGTGCTAGATCTAGCGGGGGGGTGTTTTCAAGGACAGATACGCAGTATTTT
CSARSSGGVFSRTDTQYF
>TRBD2|TRBJ2-5|TRBV12-3/TRBV12-4|many
TGTGCCAGCAGTTCCCCGGGGGGGTCTGGACAAGAGACCCAGTACTTC
CASSSPGGSGQETQYF
>TRBD1|TRBJ1-2|TRBV3-1|many
TGTGCCAGCAGCTACGGACAGGGGGCGAGGTATGGCTACACCTTC
CASSYGQGARYGYTF
>NA|TRBJ2-1|TRBV18|few
TGTGCCAGCTCACCACCTAGCGTCTACAATGAGCAGTTCTTC
CASSPPSVYNEQFF
>NA|TRBJ2-7|TRBV9|many
TGTGCCAGCAGCGTAGGACCCGGCTACGAGCAGTACTTC
CASSVGPGYEQYF
>TRBD2|TRBJ2-3|TRBV20-1|many
TGCAGTGCTAGTAGCGGGACTAGCGGGCCAGATACGCAGTATTTT
CSASSGTSGPDTQYF
>TRBD2|TRBJ2-7|TRBV12-3/TRBV12-4|NA
TGTGCCAGCAGTTTAGAAGCGGGAGTATACGAGCAGTACTTC
CASSLEAGVYEQYF
>TRBD2|TRBJ2-5|TRBV11-2|many
TGTGCCAGCAGCTTAAGCGGGGCTAAAGAGACCCAGTACTTC
CASSLSGAKETQYF
>NA|TRBJ1-2|TRBV12-3/TRBV12-4|NA
TGTGCCAGCAGTTTCCTGATGTATGGCTACACCTTC
CASSFLMYGYTF
>NA|TRBJ2-1|TRBV7-8|many
TGTGCCAGCAGCTTAGGGCTGGGGTCCCCCTACAATGAGCAGTTCTTC
CASSLGLGSPYNEQFF
>NA|TRBJ1-1|TRBV7-8|many
TGTGCCAGCAGCCCAATAAGGACAGCTAGAGAAGCTTTCTTT
CASSPIRTAREAFF
>NA|TRBJ2-1|TRBV10-3|many
TGTGCCATAACTGGTGGGGGGCCGTACAATGAGCAGTTCTTC
CAITGGGPYNEQFF
>NA|TRBJ1-5|TRBV6-2/TRBV6-3|many
TGTGCCAGCAAGGATAGCAATCAGCCCCAGCATTTT
CASKDSNQPQHF
>NA|TRBJ2-3|TRBV4-2|many
TGTGCCAGCGCCCAAGAGGGGTCACCAGATACGCAGTATTTT
CASAQEGSPDTQYF
>TRBD1|TRBJ2-3|TRBV10-1|many
TGCGCCAGCAGTGAGTCGGGACAGACTACTAGCACAGATACGCAGTATTTT
CASSESGQTTSTDTQYF
>TRBD1|TRBJ2-3|TRBV20-1|many
TGCAGTGCTAGGAGGGCAGGGGGACAAGGTGGTACGCAGTATTTT
CSARRAGGQGGTQYF
>TRBD1|TRBJ2-2|TRBV5-8|many
TGTGCCAGCAGCCGTACAGGGGGCGACGGGGAGCTGTTTTTT
CASSRTGGDGELFF
>TRBD1|TRBJ1-1|TRBV29-1|many
TGCAGCGTTGGGGACAGGGGCGGGAGAGACACTGAAGCTTTCTTT
CSVGDRGGRDTEAFF
>NA|TRBJ1-1|TRBV7-9|many
TGTGCCAGCAGCTTAGGGCAGGAGACTGAAGCTTTCTTT
CASSLGQETEAFF
>TRBD2|TRBJ2-3|TRBV11-2|many
TGTGCCAGCAGCTTACTTAGCGGGAGGGCAGATACGCAGTATTTT
CASSLLSGRADTQYF
>NA|TRBJ2-3|TRBV5-1|many
TGCGCCAGCAGCTTGGGCCTTTTTGGCGTGGGGACAGATACGCAGTATTTT
CASSLGLFGVGTDTQYF
>TRBD1|TRBJ1-2|TRBV9|many
TGTGCCAGCAGCGTATTAGGGGGCGAAGGCTACACCTTC
CASSVLGGEGYTF
>NA|TRBJ1-4|TRBV4-1|few
TGCGCCAGCAGCCTACCTTATGAAAAACTGTTTTTT
CASSLPYEKLFF
>TRBD2|TRBJ2-1|TRBV7-2|many
TGTGCCAGCAGCGTTAGCGGGGTCACCTACAATGAGCAGTTCTTC
CASSVSGVTYNEQFF